What follows describes a single T cell receptor (beta chain). The antigen remains unidentified. The sample is drawn from a study of Graves' ophthalmopathy and Graves' hyperthyroidism. Study summary: In this cohort's terms, stable hyperthyroidism meant no ophthalmopathy by 18 months of follow-up. Overall study results and limits: Sensitivity of roughly 88% and specificity of roughly 80% were achieved when a 13-signature model separated ophthalmopathy from stable hyperthyroidism.

The germline gives CDR1 SGDLS, CDR2 YYNGEE. The CDR3 covers 14 residues. The V end lost 1 base, the J end lost 3 bases, and 10 bases lay between the germline ends. RNA transcripts yielded amplified TCR beta CDR3 regions. The first round was an RT-PCR with HTBI primers, and the second round was a multiplex PCR. TCRdb re-called the multiplex PCR reads through MiXCR, storing one row per CDR3 protein. The sample contains approximately 1.2 million distinct CDR3 sequences, roughly 35% of which appear only once. Hyperthyroidism patients, all newly diagnosed, had under 2 months' duration and ages of 18 to 65.

The chain recombines TRBV9 with TRBJ1-2, with D maybe TRBD1 (5 bases). The source material was peripheral blood or thyroid tissue (not recorded which). The receptor's source is an adult man with Graves' hyperthyroidism. CDR3 in amino acids: CASSVQGSDYGYTF. CDR3 DNA sequence: TGTGCCAGCAGCGTACAGGGATCTGACTATGGCTACACCTTC.